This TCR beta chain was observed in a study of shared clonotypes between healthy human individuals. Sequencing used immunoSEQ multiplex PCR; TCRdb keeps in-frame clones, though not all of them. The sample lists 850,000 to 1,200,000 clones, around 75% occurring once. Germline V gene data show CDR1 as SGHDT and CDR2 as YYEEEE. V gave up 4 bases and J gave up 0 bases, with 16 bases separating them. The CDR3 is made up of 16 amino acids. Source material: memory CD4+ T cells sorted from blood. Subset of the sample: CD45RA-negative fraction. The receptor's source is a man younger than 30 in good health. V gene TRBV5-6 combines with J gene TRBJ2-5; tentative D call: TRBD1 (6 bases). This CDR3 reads CASSPVGQGYQETQYF. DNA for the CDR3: TGTGCCAGCAGCCCCGTGGGTCAGGGGTACCAAGAGACCCAGTACTTC.